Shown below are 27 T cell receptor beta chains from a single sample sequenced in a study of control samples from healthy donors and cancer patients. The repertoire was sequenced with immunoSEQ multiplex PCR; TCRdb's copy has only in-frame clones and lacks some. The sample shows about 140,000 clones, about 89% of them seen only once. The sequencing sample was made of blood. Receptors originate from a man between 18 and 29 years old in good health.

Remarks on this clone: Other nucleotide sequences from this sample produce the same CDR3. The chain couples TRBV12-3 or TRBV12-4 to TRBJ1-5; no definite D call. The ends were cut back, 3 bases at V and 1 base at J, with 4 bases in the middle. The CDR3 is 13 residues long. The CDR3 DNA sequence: TGTGCCAGCAGTTTTGGAAGCAATCAGCCCCAGCATTTT. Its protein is CASSFGSNQPQHF.

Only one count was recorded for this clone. Here the CDR3 reads CATSRDWTGSGQFF. CDR3 bases: TGTGCCACCAGCAGAGATTGGACAGGTAGCGGGCAGTTCTTC. V is TRBV15 and J is TRBJ2-1, with D perhaps TRBD1 (7 bases). Trimming took off 0 bases at V and 12 bases at J, with 15 bases between the two ends. Per germline, CDR1 LNHNV and CDR2 YYDKDF (reference sequence). The CDR3 contains 14 residues.

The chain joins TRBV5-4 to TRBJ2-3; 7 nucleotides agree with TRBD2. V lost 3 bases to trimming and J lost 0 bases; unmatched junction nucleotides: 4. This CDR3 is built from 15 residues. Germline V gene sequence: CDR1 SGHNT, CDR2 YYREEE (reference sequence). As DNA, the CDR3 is TGTGCCAGCAGCTACCGGGGAGGGAGCACAGATACGCAGTATTTT. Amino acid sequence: CASSYRGGSTDTQYF.

DNA for the CDR3: TGTGCCAGCTTAAGGACAACCGCGAATGAGCAGTTCTTC. The encoded protein is CASLRTTANEQFF. The rearrangement joins TRBV18 to TRBJ2-1; D is perhaps TRBD1 (5 bases). The germline V and J ends were trimmed by 7 bases and 7 bases, with 14 bases remaining between them. There are 13 residues in the CDR3. Per germline, CDR1 KGHSH and CDR2 LQKENI.

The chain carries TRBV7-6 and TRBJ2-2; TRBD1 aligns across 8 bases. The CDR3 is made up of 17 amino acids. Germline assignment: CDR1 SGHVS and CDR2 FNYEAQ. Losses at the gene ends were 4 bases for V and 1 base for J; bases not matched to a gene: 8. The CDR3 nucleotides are TGTGCCAGCAGCTCGATTGACAGGGGAATGAACACCGGGGAGCTGTTTTTT. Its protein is CASSSIDRGMNTGELFF. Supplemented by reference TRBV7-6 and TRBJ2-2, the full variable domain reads GAGVSQSPRYKVTKRGQDVALRCDPISGHVSLYWYRQALGQGPEFLTYFNYEAQQDKSGLPNDRFSAERPEGSISTLTIQRTEQRDSAMYRCASSSIDRGMNTGELFFGEGSRLTVL.

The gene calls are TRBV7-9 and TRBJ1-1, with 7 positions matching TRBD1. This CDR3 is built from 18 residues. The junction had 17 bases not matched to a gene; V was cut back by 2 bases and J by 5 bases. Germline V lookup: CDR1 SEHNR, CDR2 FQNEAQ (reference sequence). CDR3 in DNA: TGTGCCAGCAGCTTACCCTGGGACAGCCGGGTATTGCGGACTGAAGCTTTCTTT. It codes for CASSLPWDSRVLRTEAFF.

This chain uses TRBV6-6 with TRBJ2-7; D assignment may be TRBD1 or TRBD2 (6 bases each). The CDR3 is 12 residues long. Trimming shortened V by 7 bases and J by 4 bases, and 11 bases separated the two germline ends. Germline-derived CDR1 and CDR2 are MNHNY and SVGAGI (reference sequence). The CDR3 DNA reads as TGTGCCAGCATGGGGGGCGAGTACGAGCAGTACTTC. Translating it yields CASMGGEYEQYF.

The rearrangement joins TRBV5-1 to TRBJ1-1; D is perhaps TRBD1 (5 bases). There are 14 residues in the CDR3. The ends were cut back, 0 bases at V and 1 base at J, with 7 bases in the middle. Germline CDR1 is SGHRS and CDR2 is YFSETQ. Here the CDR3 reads CASSLAGWNTEAFF. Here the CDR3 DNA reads TGCGCCAGCAGCTTGGCAGGGTGGAACACTGAAGCTTTCTTT.

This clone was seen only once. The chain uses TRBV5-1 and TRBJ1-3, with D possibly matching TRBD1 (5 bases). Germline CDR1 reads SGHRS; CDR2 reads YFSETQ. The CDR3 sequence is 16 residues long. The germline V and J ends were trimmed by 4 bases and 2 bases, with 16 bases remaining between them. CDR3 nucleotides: TGCGCCAGCAGCCCCTGGGAGCGGGGGGCTGGAAACACCATATATTTT. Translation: CASSPWERGAGNTIYF.

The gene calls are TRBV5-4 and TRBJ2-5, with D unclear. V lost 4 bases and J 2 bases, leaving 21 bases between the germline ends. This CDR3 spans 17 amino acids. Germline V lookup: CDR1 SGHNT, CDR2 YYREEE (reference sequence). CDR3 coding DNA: TGTGCCAGCAGCCCGAATCTGTGGGGTAGTCCGCAAGAGACCCAGTACTTC. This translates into CASSPNLWGSPQETQYF.

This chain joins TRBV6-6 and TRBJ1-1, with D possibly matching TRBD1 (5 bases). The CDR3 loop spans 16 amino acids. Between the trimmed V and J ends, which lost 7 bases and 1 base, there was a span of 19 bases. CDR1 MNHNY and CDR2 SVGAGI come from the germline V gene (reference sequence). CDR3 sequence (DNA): TGTGCCAGCAACCCTAACAGTCGGGGCCCGAACACTGAAGCTTTCTTT. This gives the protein CASNPNSRGPNTEAFF.

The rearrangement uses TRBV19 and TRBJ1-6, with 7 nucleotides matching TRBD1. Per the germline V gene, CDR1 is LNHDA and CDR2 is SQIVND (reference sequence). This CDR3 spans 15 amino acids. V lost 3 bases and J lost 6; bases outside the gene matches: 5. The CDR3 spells CASSIGQEVNSPLHF. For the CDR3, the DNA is TGTGCCAGTAGTATCGGACAGGAGGTTAATTCACCCCTCCACTTT.

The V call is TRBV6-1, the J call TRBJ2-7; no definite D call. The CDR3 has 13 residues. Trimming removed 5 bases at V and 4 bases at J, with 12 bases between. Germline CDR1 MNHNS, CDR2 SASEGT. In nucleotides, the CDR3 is TGTGCCAGCAGTCTTCCAAACCTTTACGAGCAGTACTTC. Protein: CASSLPNLYEQYF.

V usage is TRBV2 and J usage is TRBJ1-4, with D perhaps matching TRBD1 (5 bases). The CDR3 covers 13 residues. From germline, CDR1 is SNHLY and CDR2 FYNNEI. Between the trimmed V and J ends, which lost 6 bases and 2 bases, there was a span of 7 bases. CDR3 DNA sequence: TGTGCCAGCAGGCGGGGGACTAATGAAAAACTGTTTTTT. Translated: CASRRGTNEKLFF.

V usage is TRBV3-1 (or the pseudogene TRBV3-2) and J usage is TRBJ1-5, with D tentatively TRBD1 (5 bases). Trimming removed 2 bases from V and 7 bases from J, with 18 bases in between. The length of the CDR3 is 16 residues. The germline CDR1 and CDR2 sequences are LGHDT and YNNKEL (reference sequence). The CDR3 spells CASSQTGGGSGQPQHF. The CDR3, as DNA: TGTGCCAGCAGCCAAACTGGGGGGGGAAGTGGCCAGCCCCAGCATTTT.

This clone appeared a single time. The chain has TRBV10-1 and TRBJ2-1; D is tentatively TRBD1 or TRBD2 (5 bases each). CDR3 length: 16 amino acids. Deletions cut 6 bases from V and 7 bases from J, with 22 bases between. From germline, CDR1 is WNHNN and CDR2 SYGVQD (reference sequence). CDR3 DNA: TGCGCCAGCAGACCCCCTGGGGGAGCCCCGGGGAATGAGCAGTTCTTC. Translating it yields CASRPPGGAPGNEQFF.

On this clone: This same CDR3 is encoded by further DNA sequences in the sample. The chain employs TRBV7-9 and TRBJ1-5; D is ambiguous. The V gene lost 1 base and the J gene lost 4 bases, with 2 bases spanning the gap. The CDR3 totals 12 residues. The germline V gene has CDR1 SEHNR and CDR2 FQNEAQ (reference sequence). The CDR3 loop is CASSLGNQPQHF. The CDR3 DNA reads TGTGCCAGCAGCTTAGGAAATCAGCCCCAGCATTTT.

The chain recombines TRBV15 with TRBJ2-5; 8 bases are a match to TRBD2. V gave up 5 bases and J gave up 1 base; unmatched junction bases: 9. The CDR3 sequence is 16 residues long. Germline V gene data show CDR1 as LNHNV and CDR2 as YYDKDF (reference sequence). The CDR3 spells CATSPQRGRLQETQYF. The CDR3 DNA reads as TGTGCCACCAGCCCCCAGCGGGGGCGGCTCCAAGAGACCCAGTACTTC. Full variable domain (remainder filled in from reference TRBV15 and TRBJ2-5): DAMVIQNPRYQVTQFGKPVTLSCSQTLNHNVMYWYQQKSSQAPKLLFHYYDKDFNNEADTPDNFQSRRPNTSFCFLDIRSPGLGDTAMYLCATSPQRGRLQETQYFGPGTRLLVL.

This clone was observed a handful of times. The CDR3 loop is CASSSTGGPNTEAFF. DNA of the CDR3: TGTGCCAGCAGCTCGACAGGGGGCCCGAACACTGAAGCTTTCTTT. J is TRBJ1-1 and V is TRBV7-3, with 10 nucleotides matching TRBD1. CDR3 length: 15 amino acids. The germline CDR1 and CDR2 sequences are SGHTA and FQGTGA. Unmatched junction bases numbered 3, after V lost 4 bases and J lost 1 base.

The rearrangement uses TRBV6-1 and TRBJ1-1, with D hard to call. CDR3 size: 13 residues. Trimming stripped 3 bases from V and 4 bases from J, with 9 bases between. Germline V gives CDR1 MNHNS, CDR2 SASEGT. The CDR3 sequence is CASSDGLLTEAFF. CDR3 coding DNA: TGTGCCAGCAGTGACGGACTGCTCACTGAAGCTTTCTTT.

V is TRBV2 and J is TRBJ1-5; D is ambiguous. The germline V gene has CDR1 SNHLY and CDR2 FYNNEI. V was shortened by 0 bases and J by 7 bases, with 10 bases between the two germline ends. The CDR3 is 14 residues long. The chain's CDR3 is CASSEAGESQPQHF. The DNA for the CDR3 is TGTGCCAGCAGTGAAGCGGGTGAGTCGCAGCCCCAGCATTTT.

The CDR3 loop reads CASSLEGQETQYF. CDR3 sequence (DNA): TGTGCCAGCAGCTTAGAGGGCCAAGAGACCCAGTACTTC. V and J are TRBV7-8 and TRBJ2-5; D not certain. Germline CDR1 reads SGHVS; CDR2 reads FQNEAQ. The CDR3 has 13 residues. Trimming left V 1 base short and J 1 base short, with 4 bases between.

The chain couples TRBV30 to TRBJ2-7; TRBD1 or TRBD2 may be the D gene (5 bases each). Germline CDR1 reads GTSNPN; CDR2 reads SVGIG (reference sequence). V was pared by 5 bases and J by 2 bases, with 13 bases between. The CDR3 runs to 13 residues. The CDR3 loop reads CAWDGTETYEQYF. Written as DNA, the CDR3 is TGTGCCTGGGATGGGACCGAGACCTACGAGCAGTACTTC.

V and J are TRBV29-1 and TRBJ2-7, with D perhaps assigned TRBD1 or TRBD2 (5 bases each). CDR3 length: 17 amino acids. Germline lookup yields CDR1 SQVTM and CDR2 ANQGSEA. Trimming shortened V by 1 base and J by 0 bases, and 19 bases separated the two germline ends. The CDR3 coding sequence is TGCAGCGTTGAAGGCCTTGGGGGACGGCACAACTCCTACGAGCAGTACTTC. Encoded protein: CSVEGLGGRHNSYEQYF.

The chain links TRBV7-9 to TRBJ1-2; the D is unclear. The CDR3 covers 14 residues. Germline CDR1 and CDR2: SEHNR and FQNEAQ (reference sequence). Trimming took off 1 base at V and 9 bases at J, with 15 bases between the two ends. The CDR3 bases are TGTGCCAGCAGCTTAGAAGAGGGTCCCTGGAGCTACACCTTC. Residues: CASSLEEGPWSYTF.

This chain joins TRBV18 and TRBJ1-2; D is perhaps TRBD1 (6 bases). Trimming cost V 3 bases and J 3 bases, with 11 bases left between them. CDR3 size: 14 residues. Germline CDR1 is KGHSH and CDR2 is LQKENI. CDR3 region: CASSPVAGDYGYTF. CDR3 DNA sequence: TGTGCCAGCTCACCCGTCGCAGGGGACTATGGCTACACCTTC. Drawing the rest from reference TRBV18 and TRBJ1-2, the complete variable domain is NAGVMQNPRHLVRRRGQEARLRCSPMKGHSHVYWYRQLPEEGLKFMVYLQKENIIDESGMPKERFSAEFPKEGPSILRIQQVVRGDSAAYFCASSPVAGDYGYTFGSGTRLTVV.

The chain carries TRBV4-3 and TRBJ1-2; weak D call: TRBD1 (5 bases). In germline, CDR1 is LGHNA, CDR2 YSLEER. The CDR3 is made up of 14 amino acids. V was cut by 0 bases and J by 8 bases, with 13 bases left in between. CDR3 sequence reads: CASSQEVGGNGYTF. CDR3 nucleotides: TGCGCCAGCAGCCAAGAAGTGGGGGGAAACGGCTACACCTTC.